Sequencing of this T cell receptor beta chain was carried out in a study of blood T cell repertoires in COVID-19. CDR3 length: 14 residues. V lost 4 bases and J lost 2, with 12 bases in between. CDR1 is SGHRS, CDR2 YFSETQ, per germline. Participant ages covered about 18 to 95 years across 25 or so US areas. Cohorts were determined from participant-reported clinical history. Here immunoSEQ multiplex PCR was the method, and the copy in TCRdb shows in-frame clones only, minus some. The data show over 250,000 clones, 89% seen once. The sequenced sample was PBMCs or T cells enriched from blood (not recorded which). The chain uses TRBV5-1 and TRBJ1-2; D gene ambiguous. The TCR sequence derives from a woman aged 55-69 years who had recovered from COVID-19. This CDR3 reads CASSLSPPNYGYTF. CDR3 sequence (DNA): TGCGCCAGCAGCCTGTCCCCCCCGAACTATGGCTACACCTTC.